The rows below give T cell receptor beta chains drawn from one sample of a study of regulatory T cells in long-lasting Graves disease. TCRdb passed the multiplex PCR reads through MiXCR, listing each CDR3 protein once. This table has roughly 400,000 distinct CDR3 sequences, about 20% appearing once. Sample: peripheral blood mononuclear cells (PBMCs), taken when the disease was refractory, from a patient treated with antithyroid drugs. The receptors here all came from a female donor with Graves disease. The CDR3 runs from the conserved cysteine through the conserved F or W. The D gene is left open where the match is weak. Some rows have no size entry. The others give once, few or many, or a class for an expanded clone.

j_call,v_call,cdr3_length,d_call,clone_size,cdr3_nt,cdr3_aa
TRBJ2-6,TRBV5-1,18,TRBD1,-,TGCGCCAGCAGCTTGGTGTACAGGGGGCTATTTGGGGCCAACGTCCTGACTTTC,CASSLVYRGLFGANVLTF
TRBJ1-1,TRBV2,13,-,many,TGTGCCAGCAGTGTACAACCGAACACTGAAGCTTTCTTT,CASSVQPNTEAFF
TRBJ2-2,TRBV10-3,15,TRBD2,few,TGTGCCATCAGGACCGGGACTAGTTCCACCGGGGAGCTGTTTTTT,CAIRTGTSSTGELFF
TRBJ1-1,TRBV15,14,-,few,TGTGCCACCAGCGGGGGACTTCTGCTGCCTGAAGCTTTCTTT,CATSGGLLLPEAFF
TRBJ1-4,TRBV18,16,TRBD1,many,TGTGCCAGCTCACCCTACGGACAGGCCGCTAATGAAAAACTGTTTTTT,CASSPYGQAANEKLFF
TRBJ2-7,TRBV29-1,16,TRBD1,-,TGCAGCGTTGGCCTGGGGCTCCGGGACAGGGGTTACGAGCAGTACTTC,CSVGLGLRDRGYEQYF
TRBJ1-2,TRBV27,16,-,-,TGTGCCAGCAGTTTAAACCACCCCGGGGGGATAGGTGGCTACACCTTC,CASSLNHPGGIGGYTF
TRBJ1-2,TRBV12-3/TRBV12-4,13,-,-,TGTGCCAGCAGTTTAACGGCCTTCTATGGCTACACCTTC,CASSLTAFYGYTF
TRBJ2-2,TRBV4-3,15,-,-,TGCGCCAGCAGTCGCACGGTGGCAGACACCGGGGAGCTGTTTTTT,CASSRTVADTGELFF
TRBJ1-3,TRBV6-1,14,-,few,TGTGCCAGCACCCCGCGGACCTGGGGAAACACCATATATTTT,CASTPRTWGNTIYF
TRBJ1-1,TRBV30,14,-,many,TGTGCCTGGAGTGGACTTACACAGAACACTGAAGCTTTCTTT,CAWSGLTQNTEAFF
TRBJ2-7,TRBV20-1,13,TRBD1,once,TGCAGTGCTAGAGACGACAGGGGTAACGAGCAGTACTTC,CSARDDRGNEQYF
TRBJ2-1,TRBV20-1,21,TRBD2,few,TGCAGTGCTAGACCCCCCCCGATGGTTCGGACTAGCGGAACACTACGCAATGAGCAGTTCTTC,CSARPPPMVRTSGTLRNEQFF
TRBJ2-5,TRBV6-2/TRBV6-3,15,TRBD2,few,TGTGCCAGCAGTGTCGACGGGAGGGCCGCGGAGACCCAGTACTTC,CASSVDGRAAETQYF
TRBJ2-5,TRBV9,14,TRBD1,many,TGTGCCAGCAGCGGCCGACAGGGGCAAGAGACCCAGTACTTC,CASSGRQGQETQYF
TRBJ2-3,TRBV12-3/TRBV12-4,15,-,-,TGTGCCAGCAGTTTTGACGGGGGGCGCGCAGATACGCAGTATTTT,CASSFDGGRADTQYF
TRBJ1-5,TRBV20-1,14,-,few,TGCAGTGCTATCTCGGGGCTGAGCAATCAGCCCCAGCATTTT,CSAISGLSNQPQHF
TRBJ2-7,TRBV7-2,14,-,many,TGTGCCAGCAGCCCTGTGTTAGGAGCCTACGAGCAGTACTTC,CASSPVLGAYEQYF
TRBJ1-2,TRBV7-9,14,-,-,TGTGCCAGCAGCTTAGGGTCCGCTGCCTATGGCTACACCTTC,CASSLGSAAYGYTF
TRBJ1-1,TRBV6-1,13,TRBD1,few,TGTGCCAGCTTAAAAATCGGGACAGCGGAAGCTTTCTTT,CASLKIGTAEAFF
TRBJ1-1,TRBV28,13,TRBD1,many,TGTGCCAGCAGGGGACAGGGGAACACTGAAGCTTTCTTT,CASRGQGNTEAFF
TRBJ1-5,TRBV7-8,15,TRBD1,-,TGTGCCAGCAGCAAAACAGGGGGCCTCAATCAGCCCCAGCATTTT,CASSKTGGLNQPQHF
TRBJ1-1,TRBV7-9,13,-,many,TGTGCCAGCAGCTTAGCTGATAACACTGAAGCTTTCTTT,CASSLADNTEAFF
TRBJ2-3,TRBV5-1,14,-,-,TGTGCCAGCAGCTTATTTGCGGGTCCAGATACGCAGTATTTT,CASSLFAGPDTQYF
TRBJ2-5,TRBV29-1,14,-,few,TGCAGCGTTGAACCTTACAGGGACGGGGAGACCCAGTACTTC,CSVEPYRDGETQYF
TRBJ2-2,TRBV28,12,-,-,TGTGCCACGGATGGGCAGCCCGGGGAGCTGTTTTTT,CATDGQPGELFF
TRBJ2-7,TRBV7-9,16,TRBD2,-,TGTGCCAGCAGCTCCCGACTAGCGGGGACCCCCTACGAGCAGTACTTC,CASSSRLAGTPYEQYF
TRBJ1-1,TRBV7-2,14,-,few,TGTGCCAGCAGCTTGGACGGGACAAGATCTGAAGCTTTCTTT,CASSLDGTRSEAFF
TRBJ2-4,TRBV7-8,14,-,-,TGTGCCAGCAGCTTAGAGACAGCGGAAAACATTCAGTACTTC,CASSLETAENIQYF
TRBJ1-2,TRBV30,12,-,many,TGTGCCTGGAGTTTGAACAGGGCTGGCTACACCTTC,CAWSLNRAGYTF
TRBJ2-5,TRBV18,14,-,many,TGTGCCAGCTCACCACCGAATGGGCAAGAGACCCAGTACTTC,CASSPPNGQETQYF
TRBJ2-5,TRBV20-1,13,TRBD2,-,TGCAGTGCTCTCAGCGGGAGGGAAGAGACCCAGTACTTC,CSALSGREETQYF
TRBJ2-7,TRBV7-2,14,-,many,TGTGCCAGCAGCTTAGTAGGGACATCCTACGAGCAGTACTTC,CASSLVGTSYEQYF
TRBJ1-5,TRBV30,13,-,few,TGTGCCTGGAGTGCCAGGAGCAATCAGCCCCAGCATTTT,CAWSARSNQPQHF
TRBJ2-5,TRBV13,16,-,many,TGTGCCAGCAGCTTAGCCGGAACTGGGAACCAAGAGACCCAGTACTTC,CASSLAGTGNQETQYF
TRBJ2-7,TRBV27,13,TRBD2,-,TGTGCCAGCAGTTTCCGCGGGGGGGCTGGGCAGTACTTC,CASSFRGGAGQYF
TRBJ2-1,TRBV2,14,-,-,TGTGCCAGCAGTGGTCTCTCTGGTCGACGCGAGCAGTTCTTC,CASSGLSGRREQFF
TRBJ2-1,TRBV24-1,11,-,-,TGTGCCACCGGCCAGGACAATGAGCAGTTCTTC,CATGQDNEQFF
TRBJ2-5,TRBV6-1,15,-,-,TGTGCCAGCAGCAAACAGACCGCTCGCCAAGAGACCCAGTACTTC,CASSKQTARQETQYF
TRBJ2-7,TRBV2,13,-,many,TGTGCCAGCAGGGCCAGAATCTCCTACGAGCAGTACTTC,CASRARISYEQYF
TRBJ2-2,TRBV12-3/TRBV12-4,15,-,many,TGTGCCAGCAGTTTAGGGAGCCCCGTTTGGGGGGAGCTGTTTTTT,CASSLGSPVWGELFF
TRBJ2-2,TRBV29-1,14,TRBD1,-,TGCAGCGTGAAATCGGACAGGGTCCCCGGGGAGCTGTTTTTT,CSVKSDRVPGELFF
TRBJ1-5,TRBV7-2,15,-,few,TGTGCCAGCAGCTTACAGCCGGGTAGCAATCAGCCCCAGCATTTT,CASSLQPGSNQPQHF
TRBJ1-1,TRBV5-1,13,-,few,TGCGCCAGCAGCGGTAGCCAGAACACTGAAGCTTTCTTT,CASSGSQNTEAFF
TRBJ2-7,TRBV20-1,14,-,-,TGCAGTGCTAGAGACCTAACAGGGACGGGCGAGCAGTACTTC,CSARDLTGTGEQYF
TRBJ2-1,TRBV11-2,15,TRBD2,-,TGTGCCAGCAGCGTCCTAGCGGGAGCTTACAATGAGCAGTTCTTC,CASSVLAGAYNEQFF
TRBJ2-5,TRBV20-1,11,-,-,TGCAGTGCTAGGATCCAAGAGACCCAGTACTTC,CSARIQETQYF